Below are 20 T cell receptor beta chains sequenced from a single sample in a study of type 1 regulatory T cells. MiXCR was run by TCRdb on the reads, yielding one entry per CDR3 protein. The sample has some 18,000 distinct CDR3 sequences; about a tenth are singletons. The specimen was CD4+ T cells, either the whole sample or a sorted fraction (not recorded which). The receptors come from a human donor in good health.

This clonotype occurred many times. CDR3 residues: CASSARDEQFF. Here the CDR3 DNA reads TGTGCCAGCAGCGCTAGAGATGAGCAGTTCTTC. The chain employs TRBV7-8 and TRBJ2-1; unclear D gene. Trimming took 5 bases from V and 8 from J, leaving 7 bases between them. Looked up from germline, CDR1 is SGHVS and CDR2 is FQNEAQ. The CDR3 covers 11 residues.

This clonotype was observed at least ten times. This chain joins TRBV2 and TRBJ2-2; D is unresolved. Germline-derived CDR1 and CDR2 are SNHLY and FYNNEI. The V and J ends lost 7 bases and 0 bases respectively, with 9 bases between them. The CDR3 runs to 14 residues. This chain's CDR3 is CASTWATNTGELFF. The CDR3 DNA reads TGTGCCAGCACCTGGGCTACGAACACCGGGGAGCTGTTTTTT.

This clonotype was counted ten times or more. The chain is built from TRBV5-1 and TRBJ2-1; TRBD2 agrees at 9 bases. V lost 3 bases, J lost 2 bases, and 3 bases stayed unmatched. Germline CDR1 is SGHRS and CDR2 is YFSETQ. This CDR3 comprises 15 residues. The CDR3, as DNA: TGCGCCAGCAGCTCTAGCGGGACCACCTACAATGAGCAGTTCTTC. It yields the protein CASSSSGTTYNEQFF.

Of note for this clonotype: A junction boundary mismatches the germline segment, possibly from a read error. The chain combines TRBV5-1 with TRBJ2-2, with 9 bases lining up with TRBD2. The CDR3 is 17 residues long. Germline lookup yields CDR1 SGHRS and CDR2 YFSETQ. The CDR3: CTSSFMTSGANTGELFF. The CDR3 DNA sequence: TGCACCAGCAGCTTCATGACTAGCGGAGCGAACACCGGGGAGCTGTTTTTT.

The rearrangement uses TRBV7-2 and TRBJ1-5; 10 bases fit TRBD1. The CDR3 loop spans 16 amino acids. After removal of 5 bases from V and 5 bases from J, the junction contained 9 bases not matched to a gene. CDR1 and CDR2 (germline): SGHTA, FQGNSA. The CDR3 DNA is TGTGCCAGCAGCACCCTGACAGGGGGCGCGTATCAGCCCCAGCATTTT. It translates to CASSTLTGGAYQPQHF.

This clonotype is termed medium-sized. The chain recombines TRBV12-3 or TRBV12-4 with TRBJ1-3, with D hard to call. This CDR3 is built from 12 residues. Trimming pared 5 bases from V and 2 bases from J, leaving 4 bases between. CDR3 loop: CASSPAGNTIYF. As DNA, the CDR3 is TGTGCCAGCAGTCCCGCTGGAAACACCATATATTTT.

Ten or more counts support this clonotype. CDR3 amino acids: CSSSDGAAKETQYF. The CDR3 nucleotides are TGCAGCTCCTCGGACGGGGCCGCCAAAGAGACCCAGTACTTC. The rearrangement uses TRBV29-1 and TRBJ2-5; the D gene could be TRBD1 or TRBD2 (5 bases each). This CDR3 contains 14 residues. V was pared by 8 bases and J by 3 bases, with 19 bases between. Germline CDR1 SQVTM, CDR2 ANQGSEA.

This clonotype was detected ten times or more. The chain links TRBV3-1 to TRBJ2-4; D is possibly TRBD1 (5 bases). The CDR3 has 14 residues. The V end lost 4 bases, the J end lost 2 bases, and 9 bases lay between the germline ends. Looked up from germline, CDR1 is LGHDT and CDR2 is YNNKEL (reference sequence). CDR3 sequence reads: CASSPQVSKNIQYF. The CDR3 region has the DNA TGTGCCAGCAGCCCACAGGTCTCCAAAAACATTCAGTACTTC.

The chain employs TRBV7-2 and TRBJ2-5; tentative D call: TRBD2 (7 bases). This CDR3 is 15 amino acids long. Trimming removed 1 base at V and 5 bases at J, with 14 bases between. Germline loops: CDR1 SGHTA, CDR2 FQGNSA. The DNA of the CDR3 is TGTGCCAGCAGCTTAGTAGGGGGGGCGGGCGAGACCCAGTACTTC. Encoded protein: CASSLVGGAGETQYF.

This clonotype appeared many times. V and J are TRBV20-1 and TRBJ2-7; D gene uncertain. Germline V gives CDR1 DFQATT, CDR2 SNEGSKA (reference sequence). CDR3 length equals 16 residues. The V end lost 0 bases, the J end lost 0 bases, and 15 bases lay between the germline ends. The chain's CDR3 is CSAREVFPRGSYEQYF. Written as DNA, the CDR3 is TGCAGTGCTAGAGAGGTGTTCCCTCGCGGCTCCTACGAGCAGTACTTC.

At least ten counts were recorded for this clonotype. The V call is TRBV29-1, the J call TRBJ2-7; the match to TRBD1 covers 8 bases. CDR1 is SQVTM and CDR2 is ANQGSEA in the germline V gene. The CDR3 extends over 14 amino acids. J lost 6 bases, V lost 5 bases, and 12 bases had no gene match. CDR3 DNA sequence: TGCAGCGTTCCTGCCCGGGGACAGGCCGGCGAGCAGTACTTC. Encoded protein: CSVPARGQAGEQYF.

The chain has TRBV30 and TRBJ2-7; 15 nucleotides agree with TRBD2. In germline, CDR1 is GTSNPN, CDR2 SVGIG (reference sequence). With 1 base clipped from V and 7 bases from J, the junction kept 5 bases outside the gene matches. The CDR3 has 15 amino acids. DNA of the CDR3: TGTGCCTGGAGTGGGACTAGCGGGAGGGCTTGGGAGCAGTACTTC. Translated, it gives CAWSGTSGRAWEQYF.

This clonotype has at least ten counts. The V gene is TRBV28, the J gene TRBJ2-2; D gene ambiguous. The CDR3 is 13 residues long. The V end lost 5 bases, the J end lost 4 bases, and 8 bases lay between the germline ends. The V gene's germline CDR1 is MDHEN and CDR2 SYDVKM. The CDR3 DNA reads TGTGCCAGCAGTCCCGCAGGCACCGGGGAGCTGTTTTTT. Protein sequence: CASSPAGTGELFF. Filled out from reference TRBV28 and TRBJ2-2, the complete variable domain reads DVKVTQSSRYLVKRTGEKVFLECVQDMDHENMFWYRQDPGLGLRLIYFSYDVKMKEKGDIPEGYSVSREKKERFSLILESASTNQTSMYLCASSPAGTGELFFGEGSRLTVL.

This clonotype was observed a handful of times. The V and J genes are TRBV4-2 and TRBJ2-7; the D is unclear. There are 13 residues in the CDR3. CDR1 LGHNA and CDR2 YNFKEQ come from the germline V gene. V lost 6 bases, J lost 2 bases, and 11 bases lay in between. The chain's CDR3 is CASSQDGTYEQYF. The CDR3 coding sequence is TGTGCCAGCAGTCAGGACGGCACCTACGAGCAGTACTTC.

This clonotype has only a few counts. CDR3 DNA sequence: TGTGCCAGCAGCCTCTTCGCGGGGGCCTACGAGCAGTACTTC. Encoded protein: CASSLFAGAYEQYF. The chain recombines TRBV7-2 with TRBJ2-7; TRBD2 aligns across 7 bases. Germline CDR1 reads SGHTA; CDR2 reads FQGNSA. CDR3 length equals 14 residues. Trimming took 5 bases from V and 2 from J; bases not matched to a gene: 6.

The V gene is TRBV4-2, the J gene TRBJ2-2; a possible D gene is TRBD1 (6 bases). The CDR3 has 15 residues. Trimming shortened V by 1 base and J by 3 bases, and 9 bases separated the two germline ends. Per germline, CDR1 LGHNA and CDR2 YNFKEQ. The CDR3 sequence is CASSQVGGDTGELFF. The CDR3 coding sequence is TGTGCCAGCAGCCAAGTTGGGGGCGACACCGGGGAGCTGTTTTTT.

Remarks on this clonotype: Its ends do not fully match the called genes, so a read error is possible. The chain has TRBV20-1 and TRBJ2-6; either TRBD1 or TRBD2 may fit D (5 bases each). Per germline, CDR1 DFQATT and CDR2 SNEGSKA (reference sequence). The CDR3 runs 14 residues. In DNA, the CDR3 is TGCAGTGCCGCGGGTGGCTCTGGGGCCAACGTCCCGACTTTC. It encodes CSAAGGSGANVPTF.

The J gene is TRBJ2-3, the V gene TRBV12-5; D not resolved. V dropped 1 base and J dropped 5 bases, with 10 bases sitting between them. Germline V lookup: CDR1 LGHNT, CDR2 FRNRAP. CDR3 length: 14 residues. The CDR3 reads CASGLGSPRDTQYF. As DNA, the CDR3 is TGTGCTAGTGGTTTGGGTTCACCCAGAGATACGCAGTATTTT.

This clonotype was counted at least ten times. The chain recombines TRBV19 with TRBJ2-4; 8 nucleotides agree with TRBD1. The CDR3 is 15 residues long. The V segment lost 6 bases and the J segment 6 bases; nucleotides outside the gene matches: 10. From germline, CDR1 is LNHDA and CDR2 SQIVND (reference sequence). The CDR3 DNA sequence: TGTGCCAGTAGAGTTTTCGGACAGGGCGGAAACATTCAGTACTTC. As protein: CASRVFGQGGNIQYF.

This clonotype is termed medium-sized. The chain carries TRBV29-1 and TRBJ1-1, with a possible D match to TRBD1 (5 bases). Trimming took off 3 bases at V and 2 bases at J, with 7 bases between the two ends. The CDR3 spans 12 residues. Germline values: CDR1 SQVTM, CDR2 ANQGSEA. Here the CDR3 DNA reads TGCAGCGTTGATCAGGGTAACACTGAAGCTTTCTTT. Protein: CSVDQGNTEAFF.